Presented here are 7 T cell receptor beta chains from one specimen sequenced in a study of CD8 T cells in Susac syndrome. An amount of RNA that ranged from roughly 0.5 to 1 ug was reverse transcribed with random hexamers. Each CDR3 protein is one row after TCRdb ran MiXCR on the immunoSEQ multiplex PCR reads. The sample holds roughly 190,000 distinct CDR3 sequences, around 93% seen once. The specimen was CD8+ T cells from PBMCs. These receptors came from a human donor with Susac syndrome.

The chain has TRBV5-6 and TRBJ1-5, with a possible D match to TRBD1 (5 bases). The CDR3 sequence is 16 residues long. CDR1 SGHDT and CDR2 YYEEEE come from the germline V gene. Trimming shortened V by 1 base and J by 3 bases, and 14 bases separated the two germline ends. Here the CDR3 DNA reads TGTGCCAGCAGCTTGCTTGCAGGGCCTATCAATCAGCCCCAGCATTTT. Protein sequence: CASSLLAGPINQPQHF.

CDR3 protein: CASSQGSYNEQFF. The CDR3 DNA follows: TGTGCCAGCAGCCAGGGATCCTACAATGAGCAGTTCTTC. The rearrangement links TRBV9 to TRBJ2-1, with a weak D call TRBD1 (5 bases). The germline V gene has CDR1 SGDLS and CDR2 YYNGEE. V shed 4 bases and J shed 1 base, with 6 bases lying between them. There are 13 residues in the CDR3.

The chain couples TRBV30 to TRBJ2-7, with 8 bases that match TRBD2. There are 14 residues in the CDR3. J gave up 6 bases and V 5 bases, and 12 bases lay outside the gene matches. Per germline, CDR1 GTSNPN and CDR2 SVGIG (reference sequence). The CDR3 is CAWAREGLEAEQYF. The CDR3 nucleotides read TGTGCCTGGGCTAGAGAGGGACTAGAGGCCGAGCAGTACTTC.

This sequence joins TRBV12-3 or TRBV12-4 and TRBJ1-6; D is perhaps TRBD1 (5 bases). The V end lost 7 bases, the J end lost 6 bases, and 13 bases lay between the germline ends. The CDR3 length is 14 residues. The CDR3 DNA sequence: TGTGCCAGCACCCCCGGCGGGGCTAATTCACCCCTCCACTTT. This translates into CASTPGGANSPLHF.

This rearrangement joins TRBV9 to TRBJ1-1; D is unclear. V lost 0 bases and J 8 bases, leaving 14 bases between the germline ends. The length of the CDR3 is 14 residues. Germline V gene lookup returns CDR1 SGDLS and CDR2 YYNGEE. CDR3 protein: CASSVGTRTEEAFF. In nucleotides, the CDR3 is TGTGCCAGCAGCGTAGGAACTAGGACGGAAGAAGCTTTCTTT.

The chain combines TRBV12-3 or TRBV12-4 with TRBJ2-7; the match to TRBD1 covers 7 bases. V lost 6 bases, J lost 3 bases, and 11 bases stayed unmatched. There are 15 residues in the CDR3. The CDR3 spells CASSPPTGQNYEQYF. Written as DNA, the CDR3 is TGTGCCAGCAGCCCACCCACGGGACAGAACTACGAGCAGTACTTC.

This chain connects TRBV30 to TRBJ1-5; D gene uncertain. Germline V gene data show CDR1 as GTSNPN and CDR2 as SVGIG (reference sequence). The V and J ends lost 0 bases and 2 bases respectively, with 5 bases between them. This CDR3 region has 13 residues. The CDR3 DNA sequence: TGTGCCTGGAGTGTCCAGCGCAATCAGCCCCAGCATTTT. Protein: CAWSVQRNQPQHF.